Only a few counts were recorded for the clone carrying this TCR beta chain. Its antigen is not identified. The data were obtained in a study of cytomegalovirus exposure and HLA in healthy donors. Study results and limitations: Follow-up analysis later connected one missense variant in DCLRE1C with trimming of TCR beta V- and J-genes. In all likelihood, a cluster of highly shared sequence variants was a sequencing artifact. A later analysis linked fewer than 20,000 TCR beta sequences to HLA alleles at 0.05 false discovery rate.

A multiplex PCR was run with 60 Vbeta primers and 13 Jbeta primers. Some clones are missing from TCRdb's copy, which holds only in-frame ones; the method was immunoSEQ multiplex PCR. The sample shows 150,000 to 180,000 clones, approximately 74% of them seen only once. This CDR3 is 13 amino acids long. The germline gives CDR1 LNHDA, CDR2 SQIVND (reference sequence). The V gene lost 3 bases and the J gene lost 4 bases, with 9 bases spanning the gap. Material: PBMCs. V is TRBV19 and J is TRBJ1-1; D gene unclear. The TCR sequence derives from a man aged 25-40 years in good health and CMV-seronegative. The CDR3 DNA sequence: TGTGCCAGTAGTATTCGTCGGAGCACTGAAGCTTTCTTT. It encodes CASSIRRSTEAFF. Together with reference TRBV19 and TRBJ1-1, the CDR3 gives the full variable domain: DGGITQSPKYLFRKEGQNVTLSCEQNLNHDAMYWYRQDPGQGLRLIYYSQIVNDFQKGDIAEGYSVSREKKESFPLTVTSAQKNPTAFYLCASSIRRSTEAFFGQGTRLTVV.